The 20 T cell receptor beta chains given below trace back to one sample, sequenced in a study of cytomegalovirus exposure and HLA in healthy donors. Use of 60 Vbeta and 13 Jbeta primers characterized the PCR. This table comes from immunoSEQ multiplex PCR, and its TCRdb copy is limited to in-frame clones, with some not included. Among more than 95,000 clones, about three quarters were seen once, and the ten largest hold more than 3%. The sample was PBMCs. These receptors all stem from a man aged 30 to 45 in good health and CMV-seronegative.

This clone was seen only a few times. The chain employs TRBV12-5 and TRBJ2-1, with unresolved D. The CDR3 covers 13 residues. Per the germline V gene, CDR1 is LGHNT and CDR2 is FRNRAP. Trimming took 5 bases from V and 8 from J, leaving 13 bases between them. This CDR3 is CASGRGVWDEQFF. CDR3 coding DNA: TGTGCTAGTGGTCGAGGTGTCTGGGATGAGCAGTTCTTC.

CDR3 in amino acids: CASSPQGNQPQHF. The DNA of the CDR3 is TGCGCCAGCAGTCCACAGGGGAATCAGCCCCAGCATTTT. The gene calls are TRBV10-2 and TRBJ1-5; the match to TRBD1 covers 7 bases. The V and J ends lost 5 bases and 4 bases, in that order; junction bases with no gene match: 2. The CDR3 is made up of 13 amino acids. CDR1 and CDR2 (germline): WSHSY, SAAADI.

V gene TRBV5-1 combines with J gene TRBJ2-2; unclear D gene. Germline V gene sequence: CDR1 SGHRS, CDR2 YFSETQ. With 9 bases removed from V and 3 bases from J, the gap between germline ends came to 15 bases. CDR3 size: 14 residues. CDR3 in DNA: TGCGCCACTACCACCGGGTCCTACACCGGGGAGCTGTTTTTT. Translation: CATTTGSYTGELFF.

The J gene is TRBJ1-4, the V gene TRBV2; tentatively, D is TRBD1 (6 bases). The CDR3 is made up of 14 amino acids. CDR1 is SNHLY and CDR2 is FYNNEI in the germline V gene. V lost 7 bases to trimming and J lost 8 bases, with 17 bases between them. The CDR3: CASNFLGAREKLFF. CDR3 bases: TGTGCCAGCAACTTTTTGGGGGCGCGGGAAAAACTGTTTTTT. The full variable domain, with the rest looked up from reference TRBV2 and TRBJ1-4, is EPEVTQTPSHQVTQMGQEVILRCVPISNHLYFYWYRQILGQKVEFLVSFYNNEISEKSEIFDDQFSVERPDGSNFTLKIRSTKLEDSAMYFCASNFLGAREKLFFGSGTQLSVL.

This clone has just a few counts. This chain uses TRBV18 with TRBJ2-7; 7 bases agree with TRBD1. The CDR3 sequence is 16 residues long. V was pared by 3 bases and J by 4 bases, with 12 bases of the junction left unmatched. Germline-derived CDR1 and CDR2 are KGHSH and LQKENI. The CDR3 spells CASSPGSRTGSYEQYF. DNA of the CDR3: TGTGCCAGCTCACCCGGCTCCCGGACAGGATCGTACGAGCAGTACTTC.

The rearrangement joins TRBV6-4 to TRBJ2-1; 11 bases line up with TRBD1. This CDR3 contains 15 residues. J was trimmed by 7 bases and V by 6 bases; bases with no gene match: 8. Germline V gene sequence: CDR1 MRHNA, CDR2 SNTAGT. CDR3: CASSRTGGAPNEQFF. In nucleotides, the CDR3 is TGTGCCAGCAGCCGGACAGGGGGCGCCCCGAATGAGCAGTTCTTC.

The V and J genes are TRBV20-1 and TRBJ2-2; the match to TRBD2 covers 8 bases. Germline V gene lookup returns CDR1 DFQATT and CDR2 SNEGSKA (reference sequence). The CDR3 covers 11 residues. Trimming at V came to 6 bases and at J to 9 bases, leaving 3 bases not matched to a gene. DNA for the CDR3: TGCAGTGCGGCGGGGGGTTGGGAGCTGTTTTTT. It codes for CSAAGGWELFF.

This clone was observed a handful of times. V gene TRBV6-1 combines with J gene TRBJ2-6, with TRBD2 identical over 7 bases. The ends lost 2 bases at V and 13 bases at J; junction bases unmatched: 8. The length of the CDR3 is 14 residues. Germline assignment: CDR1 MNHNS and CDR2 SASEGT. CDR3 residues: CASSELVGEGVLTF. CDR3 DNA: TGTGCCAGCAGTGAATTAGTAGGGGAGGGGGTCCTGACTTTC.

The chain has TRBV21-1 and TRBJ2-5; no check of the table's D call, TRBD1, against the DNA was made. TRBV21-1 is annotated as a pseudogene. The CDR3 covers 14 residues. The CDR3 is CASSKVPWPETQYF. In DNA, the CDR3 is TGTGCCAGCAGCAAAGTTCCATGGCCAGAGACCCAGTACTTC.

The rearrangement uses TRBV19 and TRBJ2-7, with 9 bases identical to TRBD1. The CDR3 loop spans 15 amino acids. The ends lost 7 bases at V and 7 bases at J; junction bases unmatched: 14. CDR1 LNHDA and CDR2 SQIVND come from the germline V gene (reference sequence). Written as DNA, the CDR3 is TGTGCCAGTATGAGGGGGGCCACAGGGGGCTATGAGCAGTACTTC. Translating it yields CASMRGATGGYEQYF.

The chain uses TRBV7-9 and TRBJ2-7, with a tentative D call TRBD2 (5 bases). The germline gives CDR1 SEHNR, CDR2 FQNEAQ (reference sequence). The V end was cut by 8 bases, the J end by 2 bases, with 13 bases between. CDR3 length: 13 residues. CDR3 amino acids: CASQSGYTYEQYF. In nucleotides, the CDR3 is TGTGCCAGCCAGTCGGGGTACACCTACGAGCAGTACTTC.

The CDR3 DNA reads TGTGCCAGTAGTATGAGTAGCGTCACTAGCACAGATACGCAGTATTTT. Encoded protein: CASSMSSVTSTDTQYF. The chain carries TRBV19 and TRBJ2-3; a weak D match, TRBD2 (5 bases). V was clipped by 3 bases and J by 0 bases, with 13 bases between them. Germline-derived CDR1 and CDR2 are LNHDA and SQIVND (reference sequence). The CDR3 sequence is 16 residues long. Based on the CDR3 plus reference TRBV19 and TRBJ2-3, the full variable domain is DGGITQSPKYLFRKEGQNVTLSCEQNLNHDAMYWYRQDPGQGLRLIYYSQIVNDFQKGDIAEGYSVSREKKESFPLTVTSAQKNPTAFYLCASSMSSVTSTDTQYFGPGTRLTVL.

The sample holds one count of this clone. This chain joins TRBV19 and TRBJ2-3, with D perhaps TRBD2 (6 bases). V gave up 4 bases and J gave up 5 bases, with 13 bases separating them. The CDR3 has 14 residues. Germline V gene sequence: CDR1 LNHDA, CDR2 SQIVND (reference sequence). CDR3 amino acids: CASSTERGGDTQYF. The DNA for the CDR3 is TGTGCCAGTAGTACAGAGAGGGGAGGAGATACGCAGTATTTT.

This clone has just one count. CDR3 DNA sequence: TGTGCCAGCTCACGACAGATCCTGGAAAGCACAGATACGCAGTATTTT. Translated: CASSRQILESTDTQYF. The chain joins TRBV18 to TRBJ2-3, with D possibly TRBD1 on 5 matching bases. The CDR3 contains 16 residues. V lost 4 bases to trimming and J lost 0 bases, with 14 bases between them. Germline V gene lookup returns CDR1 KGHSH and CDR2 LQKENI. Full variable domain (rest looked up from reference TRBV18 and TRBJ2-3): NAGVMQNPRHLVRRRGQEARLRCSPMKGHSHVYWYRQLPEEGLKFMVYLQKENIIDESGMPKERFSAEFPKEGPSILRIQQVVRGDSAAYFCASSRQILESTDTQYFGPGTRLTVL.

V gene TRBV7-6 combines with J gene TRBJ2-1; no clear D gene. In germline, CDR1 is SGHVS, CDR2 FNYEAQ. The CDR3 has 15 amino acids. V was trimmed by 0 bases and J by 2 bases, leaving 8 bases between them. The CDR3 is CASSLAPVTYNEQFF. DNA of the CDR3: TGTGCCAGCAGCTTAGCCCCGGTCACCTACAATGAGCAGTTCTTC.

The chain has TRBV11-2 and TRBJ2-2; D is possibly TRBD1 (5 bases). V lost 2 bases to trimming and J lost 6 bases, with 10 bases between them. The CDR3 runs 14 residues. Per germline, CDR1 SGHAT and CDR2 FQNNGV. This chain's CDR3 is CASSLQGLAGELFF. The CDR3 DNA is TGTGCCAGCAGCTTACAGGGATTGGCCGGGGAGCTGTTTTTT.

Only a few counts were recorded for this clone. The chain couples TRBV7-9 to TRBJ2-3, with TRBD1 matching over 9 bases. J gave up 1 base and V 5 bases, and 4 bases lay outside the gene matches. CDR3 length equals 15 residues. Germline CDR1 and CDR2: SEHNR and FQNEAQ (reference sequence). DNA for the CDR3: TGTGCCAGCAGCCAGGGACAGGGTGGCACAGATACGCAGTATTTT. As protein: CASSQGQGGTDTQYF.

A single count supports this clone. The genes are TRBV10-3 and TRBJ1-4; TRBD1 aligns across 8 bases. Germline lookup yields CDR1 ENHRY and CDR2 SYGVKD. V trimming: 3 bases; J trimming: 5 bases; junction bases outside the gene matches: 8. The CDR3 is 16 amino acids. The CDR3 region is CAISDRDRRANEKLFF. CDR3 coding DNA: TGTGCCATCAGTGATAGGGACAGGAGAGCGAATGAAAAACTGTTTTTT.

The V and J genes are TRBV4-2 and TRBJ1-6, with a tentative D call TRBD1 (5 bases). V lost 4 bases to trimming and J lost 8 bases, with 15 bases between them. From germline, CDR1 is LGHNA and CDR2 YNFKEQ. The CDR3 consists of 15 residues. The CDR3 spells CASSLGPRADSPLHF. In nucleotides, the CDR3 is TGTGCCAGCAGCCTTGGGCCCAGGGCGGATTCACCCCTCCACTTT.

V gene TRBV6-6 combines with J gene TRBJ1-5; weak D call: TRBD1 (5 bases). The germline V gene encodes CDR1 MNHNY and CDR2 SVGAGI (reference sequence). The CDR3 is 15 residues long. V lost 6 bases, J lost 1 base, and 13 bases lay in between. The CDR3 DNA sequence: TGTGCCAGCAGAGAGACAGCCGGCAGCAATCAGCCCCAGCATTTT. Translated, it gives CASRETAGSNQPQHF.